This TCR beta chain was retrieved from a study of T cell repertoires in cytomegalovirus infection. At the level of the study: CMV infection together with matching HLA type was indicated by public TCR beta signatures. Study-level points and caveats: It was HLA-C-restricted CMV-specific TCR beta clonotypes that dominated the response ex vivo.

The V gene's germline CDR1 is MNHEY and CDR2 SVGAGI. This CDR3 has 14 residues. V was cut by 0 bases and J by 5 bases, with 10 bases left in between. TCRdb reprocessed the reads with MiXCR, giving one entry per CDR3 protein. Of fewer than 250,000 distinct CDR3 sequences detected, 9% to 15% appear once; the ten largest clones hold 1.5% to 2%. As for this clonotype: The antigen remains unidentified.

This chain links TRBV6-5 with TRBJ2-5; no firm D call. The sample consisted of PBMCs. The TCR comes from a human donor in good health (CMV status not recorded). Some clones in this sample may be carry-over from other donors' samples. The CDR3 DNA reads TGTGCCAGCAGTTACTCGTCCCTTGGGGAGACCCAGTACTTC. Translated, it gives CASSYSSLGETQYF.